This T cell receptor (beta chain) was retrieved from a study of Tregs in tolerant kidney transplant recipients. For the study at large: Recipients received nonmyeloablative bone marrow transplants from related graft donors, with transient mixed chimerism. General study results and limits: Tregs expanded with activated donor B cells seemed most donor-specific.

The method was immunoSEQ multiplex PCR; TCRdb's version includes in-frame clones alone and lacks a portion of them. The sample holds some 4,000 clones, 70% to 90% seen once. V was trimmed by 5 bases and J by 2 bases, leaving 16 bases between them. Germline V gene sequence: CDR1 SGHTA, CDR2 FQGNSA. The CDR3 contains 15 residues. In regard to this clone: Its antigen is unknown.

The starting material was Tregs from blood, obtained before the transplant. The sequence was obtained from a human donor who received a combined kidney and bone marrow transplant. The chain uses TRBV7-2 and TRBJ2-7; D might be TRBD1 (6 bases). The CDR3: CASSRNRDTPYEQYF. In DNA, the CDR3 is TGTGCCAGCAGCAGAAACCGGGACACTCCCTACGAGCAGTACTTC.